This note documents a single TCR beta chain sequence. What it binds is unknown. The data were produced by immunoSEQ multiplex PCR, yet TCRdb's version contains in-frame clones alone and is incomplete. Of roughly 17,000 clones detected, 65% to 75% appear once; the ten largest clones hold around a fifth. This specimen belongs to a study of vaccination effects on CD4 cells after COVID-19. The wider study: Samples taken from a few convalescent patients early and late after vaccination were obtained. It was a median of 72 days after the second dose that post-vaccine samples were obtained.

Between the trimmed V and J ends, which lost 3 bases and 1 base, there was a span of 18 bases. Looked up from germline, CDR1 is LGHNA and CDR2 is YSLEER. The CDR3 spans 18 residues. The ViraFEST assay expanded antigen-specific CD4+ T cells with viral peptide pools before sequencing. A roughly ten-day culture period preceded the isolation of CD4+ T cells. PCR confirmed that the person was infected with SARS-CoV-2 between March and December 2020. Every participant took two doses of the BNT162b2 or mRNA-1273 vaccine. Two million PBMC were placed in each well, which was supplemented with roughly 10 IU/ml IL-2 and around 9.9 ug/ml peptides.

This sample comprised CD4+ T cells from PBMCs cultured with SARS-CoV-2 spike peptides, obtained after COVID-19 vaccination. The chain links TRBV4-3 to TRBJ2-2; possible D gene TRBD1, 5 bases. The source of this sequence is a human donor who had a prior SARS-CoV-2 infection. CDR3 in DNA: TGCGCCAGCAGCCAGGAATTACAGGCGATCCTGAACACCGGGGAGCTGTTTTTT. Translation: CASSQELQAILNTGELFF.